The source of this TCR beta chain is a study of graft-versus-host responses after intestinal transplantation. Assay: immunoSEQ multiplex PCR; the TCRdb copy retains only in-frame clones and omits some. The data show 20,000 to 25,000 clones, 75% to 90% seen once. Trimming removed 5 bases from V and 2 bases from J, with 4 bases in between. In germline, CDR1 is MGHDK, CDR2 SYGVNS. CDR3 length equals 11 residues. The TCR originated in a human patient who received an intestinal transplant, so some T cells may come from the graft donor. Sequencing was performed on PBMCs, taken around 65 days after intestinal transplantation. The V call is TRBV25-1, the J call TRBJ2-7; D uncertain. For the CDR3, the DNA is TGTGCCAGCAGTAACACCTACGAGCAGTACTTC. Translating gives CASSNTYEQYF.